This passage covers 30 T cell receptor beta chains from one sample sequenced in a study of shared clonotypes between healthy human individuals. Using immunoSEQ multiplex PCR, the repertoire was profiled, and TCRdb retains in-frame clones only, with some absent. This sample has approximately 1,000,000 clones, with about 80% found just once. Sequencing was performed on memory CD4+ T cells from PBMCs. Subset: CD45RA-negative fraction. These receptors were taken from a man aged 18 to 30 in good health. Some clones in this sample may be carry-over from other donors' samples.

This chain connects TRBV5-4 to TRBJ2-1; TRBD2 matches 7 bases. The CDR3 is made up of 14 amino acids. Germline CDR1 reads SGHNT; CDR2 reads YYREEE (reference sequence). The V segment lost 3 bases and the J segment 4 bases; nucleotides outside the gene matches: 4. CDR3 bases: TGTGCCAGCAGCTCTAGTAGCGGGTACAATGAGCAGTTCTTC. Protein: CASSSSSGYNEQFF.

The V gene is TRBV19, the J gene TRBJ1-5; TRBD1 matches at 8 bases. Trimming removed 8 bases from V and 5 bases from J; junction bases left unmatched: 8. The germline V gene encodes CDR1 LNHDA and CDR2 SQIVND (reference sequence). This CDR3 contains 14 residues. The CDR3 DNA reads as TGTGCCAGTCGGGACAGGCTGGGTGATCAGCCCCAGCATTTT. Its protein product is CASRDRLGDQPQHF.

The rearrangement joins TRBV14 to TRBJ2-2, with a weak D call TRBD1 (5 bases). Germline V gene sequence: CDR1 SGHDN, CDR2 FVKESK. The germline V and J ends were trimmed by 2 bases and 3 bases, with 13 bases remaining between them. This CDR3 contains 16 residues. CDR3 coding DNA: TGTGCCAGCAGCCAAATCTGGCAGGGATACACCGGGGAGCTGTTTTTT. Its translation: CASSQIWQGYTGELFF. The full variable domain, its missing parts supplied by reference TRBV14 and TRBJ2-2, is EAGVTQFPSHSVIEKGQTVTLRCDPISGHDNLYWYRRVMGKEIKFLLHFVKESKQDESGMPNNRFLAERTGGTYSTLKVQPAELEDSGVYFCASSQIWQGYTGELFFGEGSRLTVL.

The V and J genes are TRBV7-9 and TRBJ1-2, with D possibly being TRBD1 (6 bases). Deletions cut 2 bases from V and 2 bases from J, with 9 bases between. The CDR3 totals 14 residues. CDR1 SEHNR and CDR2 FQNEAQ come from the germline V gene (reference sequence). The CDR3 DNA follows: TGTGCCAGCAGCTTACTGGGGGCGAACTATGGCTACACCTTC. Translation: CASSLLGANYGYTF.

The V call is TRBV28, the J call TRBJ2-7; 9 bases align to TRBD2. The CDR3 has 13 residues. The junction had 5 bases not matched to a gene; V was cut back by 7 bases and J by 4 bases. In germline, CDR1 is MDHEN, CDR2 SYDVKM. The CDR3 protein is CASTAGGRYEQYF. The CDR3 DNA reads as TGTGCCAGCACGGCGGGAGGGAGGTACGAGCAGTACTTC.

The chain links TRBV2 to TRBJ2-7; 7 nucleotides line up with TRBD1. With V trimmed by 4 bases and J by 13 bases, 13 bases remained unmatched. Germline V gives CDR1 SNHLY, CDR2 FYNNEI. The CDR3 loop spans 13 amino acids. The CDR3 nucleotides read TGTGCCAGCAGTGGGACCGGGACAGCTTATTTTTACTTC. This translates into CASSGTGTAYFYF.

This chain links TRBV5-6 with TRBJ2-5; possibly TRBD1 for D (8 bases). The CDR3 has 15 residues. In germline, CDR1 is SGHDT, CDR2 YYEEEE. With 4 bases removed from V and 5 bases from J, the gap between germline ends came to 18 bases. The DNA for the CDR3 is TGTGCCAGCAGCCTACGGACAGGGAGGGGGGAGACCCAGTACTTC. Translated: CASSLRTGRGETQYF.

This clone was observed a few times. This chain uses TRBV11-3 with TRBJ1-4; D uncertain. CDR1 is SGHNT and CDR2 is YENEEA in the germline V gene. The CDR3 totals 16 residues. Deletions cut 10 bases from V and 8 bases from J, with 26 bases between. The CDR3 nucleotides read TGTGCCACCAGGATCCATAAAGGGTATTCAAGCGAAAAACTGTTTTTT. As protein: CATRIHKGYSSEKLFF. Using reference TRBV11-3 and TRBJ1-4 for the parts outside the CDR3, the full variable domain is EAGVVQSPRYKIIEKKQPVAFWCNPISGHNTLYWYLQNLGQGPELLIRYENEEAVDDSQLPKDRFSAERLKGVDSTLKIQPAELGDSAVYLCATRIHKGYSSEKLFFGSGTQLSVL.

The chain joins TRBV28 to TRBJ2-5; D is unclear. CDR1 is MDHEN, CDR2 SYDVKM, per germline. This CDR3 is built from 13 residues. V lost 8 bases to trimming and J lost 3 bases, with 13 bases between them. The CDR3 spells CASDRNNEETQYF. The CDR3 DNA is TGTGCCAGCGATAGAAATAATGAAGAGACCCAGTACTTC.

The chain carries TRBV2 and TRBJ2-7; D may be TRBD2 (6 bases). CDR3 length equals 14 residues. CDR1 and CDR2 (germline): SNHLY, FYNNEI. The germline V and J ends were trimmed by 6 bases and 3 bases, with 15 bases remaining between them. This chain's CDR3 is CASSRTLGGYEQYF. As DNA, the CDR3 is TGTGCCAGCAGCCGGACCCTGGGGGGCTACGAGCAGTACTTC.

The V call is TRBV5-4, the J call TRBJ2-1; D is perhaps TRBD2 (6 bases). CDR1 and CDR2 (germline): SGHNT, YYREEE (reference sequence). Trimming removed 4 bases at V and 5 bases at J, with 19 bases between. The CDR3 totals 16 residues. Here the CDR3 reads CASSGPPAEGNNEQFF. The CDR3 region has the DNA TGTGCCAGCAGCGGACCGCCGGCGGAGGGTAACAATGAGCAGTTCTTC.

CDR3 sequence reads: CASSPLPGFDTQYF. CDR3 sequence (DNA): TGTGCCAGCAGCCCCCTACCAGGGTTCGATACGCAGTATTTT. This chain links TRBV7-2 with TRBJ2-3; D possibly corresponds to TRBD1 (5 bases). V dropped 5 bases and J dropped 6 bases, with 15 bases sitting between them. This CDR3 has 14 residues. The germline CDR1 and CDR2 sequences are SGHTA and FQGNSA.

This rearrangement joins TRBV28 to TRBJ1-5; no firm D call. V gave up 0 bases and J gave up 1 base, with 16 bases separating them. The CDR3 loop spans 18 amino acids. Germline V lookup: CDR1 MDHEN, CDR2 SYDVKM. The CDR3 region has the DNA TGTGCCAGCAGTTTATGGGGTGTGGGCCTCCTCAGCAATCAGCCCCAGCATTTT. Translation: CASSLWGVGLLSNQPQHF.

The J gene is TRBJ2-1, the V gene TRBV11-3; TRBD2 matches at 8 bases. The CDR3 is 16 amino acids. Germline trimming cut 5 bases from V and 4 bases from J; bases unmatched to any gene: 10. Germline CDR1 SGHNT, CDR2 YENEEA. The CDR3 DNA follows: TGTGCCAGCAGCCTAGGGTCTAGCGGGTCATACAATGAGCAGTTCTTC. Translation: CASSLGSSGSYNEQFF.

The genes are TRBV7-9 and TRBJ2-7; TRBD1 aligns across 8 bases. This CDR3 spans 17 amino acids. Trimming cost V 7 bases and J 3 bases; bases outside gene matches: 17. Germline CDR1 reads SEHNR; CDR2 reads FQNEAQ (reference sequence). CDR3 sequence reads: CASTRQGSHSAYYEQYF. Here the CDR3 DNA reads TGTGCCAGCACCCGACAGGGGTCTCATTCCGCGTACTACGAGCAGTACTTC. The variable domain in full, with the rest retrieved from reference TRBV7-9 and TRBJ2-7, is DTGVSQNPRHKITKRGQNVTFRCDPISEHNRLYWYRQTLGQGPEFLTYFQNEAQLEKSRLLSDRFSAERPKGSFSTLEIQRTEQGDSAMYLCASTRQGSHSAYYEQYFGPGTRLTVT.

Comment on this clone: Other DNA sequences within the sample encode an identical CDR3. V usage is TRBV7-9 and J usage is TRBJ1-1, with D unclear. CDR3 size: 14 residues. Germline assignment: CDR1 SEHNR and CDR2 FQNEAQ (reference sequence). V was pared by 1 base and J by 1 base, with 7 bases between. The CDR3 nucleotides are TGTGCCAGCAGCTTAGGCACGGCGAACACTGAAGCTTTCTTT. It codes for CASSLGTANTEAFF.

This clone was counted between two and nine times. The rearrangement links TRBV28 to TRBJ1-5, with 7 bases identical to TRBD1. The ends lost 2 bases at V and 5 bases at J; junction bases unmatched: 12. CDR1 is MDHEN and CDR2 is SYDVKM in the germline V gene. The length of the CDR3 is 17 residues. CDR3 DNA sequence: TGTGCCAGCAGTTTAATTAGGGGGCGAGAGATCCATCAGCCCCAGCATTTT. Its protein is CASSLIRGREIHQPQHF.

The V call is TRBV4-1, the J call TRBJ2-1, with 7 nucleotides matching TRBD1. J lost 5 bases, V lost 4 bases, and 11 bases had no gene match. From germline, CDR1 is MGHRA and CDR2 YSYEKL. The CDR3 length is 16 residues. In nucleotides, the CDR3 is TGCGCCAGCAGCCCCTGGGGTAGGGGGCGCAACAATGAGCAGTTCTTC. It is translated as CASSPWGRGRNNEQFF.

The CDR3 here is CASSSEDIQYF. The CDR3 DNA reads as TGTGCCAGCAGTTCGGAGGACATTCAGTACTTC. V usage is TRBV28 and J usage is TRBJ2-4; possibly TRBD2 for D (5 bases). This CDR3 comprises 11 residues. Germline CDR1 and CDR2: MDHEN and SYDVKM. V lost 4 bases and J 8 bases, leaving 6 bases between the germline ends.

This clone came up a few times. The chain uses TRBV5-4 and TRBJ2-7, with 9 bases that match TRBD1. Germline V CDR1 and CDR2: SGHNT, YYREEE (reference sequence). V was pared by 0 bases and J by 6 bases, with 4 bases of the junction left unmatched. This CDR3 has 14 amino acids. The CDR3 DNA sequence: TGTGCCAGCAGCTTGGTTACAGGGGGCGGCGAGCAGTACTTC. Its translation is CASSLVTGGGEQYF.

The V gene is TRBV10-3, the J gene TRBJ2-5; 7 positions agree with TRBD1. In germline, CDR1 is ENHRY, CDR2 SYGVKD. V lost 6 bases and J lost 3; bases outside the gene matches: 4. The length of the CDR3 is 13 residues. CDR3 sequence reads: CAISNDREETQYF. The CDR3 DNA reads TGTGCCATCAGCAACGACAGGGAAGAGACCCAGTACTTC.

This CDR3 reads CASSLRTPAAEAFF. The DNA for the CDR3 is TGTGCCAGCAGCCTGAGGACGCCCGCGGCTGAAGCTTTCTTT. The chain couples TRBV5-6 to TRBJ1-1; D is unresolved. Trimming took 4 bases from V and 6 from J, leaving 16 bases between them. The CDR3 runs 14 residues. Germline CDR1 is SGHDT and CDR2 is YYEEEE.

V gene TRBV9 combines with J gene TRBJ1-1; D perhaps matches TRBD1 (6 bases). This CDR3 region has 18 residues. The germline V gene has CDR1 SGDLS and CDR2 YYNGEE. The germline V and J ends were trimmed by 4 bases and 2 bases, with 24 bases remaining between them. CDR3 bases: TGTGCCAGCAGCCCTTCCGTAGGCAGGGGACCACAAAACACTGAAGCTTTCTTT. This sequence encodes CASSPSVGRGPQNTEAFF.

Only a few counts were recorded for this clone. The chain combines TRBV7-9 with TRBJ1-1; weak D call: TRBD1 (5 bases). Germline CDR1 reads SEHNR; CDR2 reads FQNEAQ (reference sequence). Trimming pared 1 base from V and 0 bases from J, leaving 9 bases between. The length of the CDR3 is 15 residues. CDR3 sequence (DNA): TGTGCCAGCAGCTTAGTTGGGGCAGTGAACACTGAAGCTTTCTTT. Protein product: CASSLVGAVNTEAFF. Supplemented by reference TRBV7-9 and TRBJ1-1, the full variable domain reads DTGVSQNPRHKITKRGQNVTFRCDPISEHNRLYWYRQTLGQGPEFLTYFQNEAQLEKSRLLSDRFSAERPKGSFSTLEIQRTEQGDSAMYLCASSLVGAVNTEAFFGQGTRLTVV.

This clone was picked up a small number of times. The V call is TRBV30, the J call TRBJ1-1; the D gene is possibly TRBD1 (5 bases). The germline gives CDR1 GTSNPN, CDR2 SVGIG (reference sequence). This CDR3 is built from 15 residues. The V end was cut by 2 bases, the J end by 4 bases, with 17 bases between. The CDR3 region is CAWSPFVDRGTEAFF. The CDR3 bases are TGTGCCTGGAGTCCATTTGTTGATAGGGGCACTGAAGCTTTCTTT.

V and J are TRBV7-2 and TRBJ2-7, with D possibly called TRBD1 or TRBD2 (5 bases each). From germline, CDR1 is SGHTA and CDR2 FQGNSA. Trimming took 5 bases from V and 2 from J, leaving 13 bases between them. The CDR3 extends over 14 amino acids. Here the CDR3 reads CASSPRVGPYEQYF. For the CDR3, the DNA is TGTGCCAGCAGCCCACGAGTGGGACCCTACGAGCAGTACTTC.

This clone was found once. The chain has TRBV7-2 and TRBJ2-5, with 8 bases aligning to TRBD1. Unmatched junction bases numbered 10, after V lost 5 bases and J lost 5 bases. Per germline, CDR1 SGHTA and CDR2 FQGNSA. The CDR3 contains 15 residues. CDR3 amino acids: CASSGQGSQPETQYF. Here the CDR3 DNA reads TGTGCCAGCAGCGGACAGGGTTCCCAGCCCGAGACCCAGTACTTC.

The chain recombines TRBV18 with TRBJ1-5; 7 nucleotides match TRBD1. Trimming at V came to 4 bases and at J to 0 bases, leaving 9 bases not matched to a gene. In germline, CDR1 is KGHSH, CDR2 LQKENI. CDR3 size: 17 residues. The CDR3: CASSHDRPGGSNQPQHF. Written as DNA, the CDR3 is TGTGCCAGCTCACACGACAGGCCAGGGGGTAGCAATCAGCCCCAGCATTTT.

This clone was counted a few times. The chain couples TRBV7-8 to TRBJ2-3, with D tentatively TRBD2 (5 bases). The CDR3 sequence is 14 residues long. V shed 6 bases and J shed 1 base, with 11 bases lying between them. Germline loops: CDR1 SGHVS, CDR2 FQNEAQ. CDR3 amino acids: CASRSEGGTDTQYF. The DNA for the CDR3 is TGTGCCAGCAGGTCCGAGGGAGGCACAGATACGCAGTATTTT.

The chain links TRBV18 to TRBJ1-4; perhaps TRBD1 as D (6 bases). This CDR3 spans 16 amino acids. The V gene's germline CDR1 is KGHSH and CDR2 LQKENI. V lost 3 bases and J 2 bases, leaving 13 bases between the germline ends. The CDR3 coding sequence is TGTGCCAGCTCACCCCGGGGGCTGTGGACTAATGAAAAACTGTTTTTT. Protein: CASSPRGLWTNEKLFF.